This passage covers 32 T cell receptor beta chains from one sample sequenced in a study of cytomegalovirus exposure and HLA in healthy donors. With 60 Vbeta and 13 Jbeta primers, the PCR was carried out. The repertoire was sequenced with immunoSEQ multiplex PCR; TCRdb's copy has only in-frame clones and lacks some. Reported are roughly 79,000 clones; the ten largest clones contain roughly 5.1%. The specimen was PBMCs. Receptors were obtained from a man aged 25-40 years in good health and CMV-seronegative.

The V and J genes are TRBV11-3 and TRBJ1-1; D possibly corresponds to TRBD1 (6 bases). The CDR3 has 15 residues. The V end lost 5 bases, the J end lost 1 base, and 14 bases lay between the germline ends. The germline gives CDR1 SGHNT, CDR2 YENEEA. For the CDR3, the DNA is TGTGCCAGCAGCCGGCCGGGACACTCGAACACTGAAGCTTTCTTT. Encoded protein: CASSRPGHSNTEAFF. The complete variable domain, with remaining parts taken from reference TRBV11-3 and TRBJ1-1, reads EAGVVQSPRYKIIEKKQPVAFWCNPISGHNTLYWYLQNLGQGPELLIRYENEEAVDDSQLPKDRFSAERLKGVDSTLKIQPAELGDSAVYLCASSRPGHSNTEAFFGQGTRLTVV.

V gene TRBV9 combines with J gene TRBJ1-1; 8 bases are shared with TRBD1. Germline assignment: CDR1 SGDLS and CDR2 YYNGEE. V trimming: 0 bases; J trimming: 11 bases; junction bases outside the gene matches: 6. The CDR3 contains 13 residues. CDR3 sequence reads: CASSVVGQGDAFF. In DNA form, the CDR3 reads TGTGCCAGCAGCGTAGTCGGACAGGGCGACGCTTTCTTT.

CDR3 region: CASRSEVQPNQPQHF. In nucleotides, the CDR3 is TGTGCCAGCAGATCCGAGGTGCAGCCCAATCAGCCCCAGCATTTT. V is TRBV7-8 and J is TRBJ1-5; D remains ambiguous. CDR3 length: 15 residues. Trimming removed 6 bases at V and 3 bases at J, with 15 bases between. The germline V gene encodes CDR1 SGHVS and CDR2 FQNEAQ. The full variable domain, rest sourced from reference TRBV7-8 and TRBJ1-5, is GAGVSQSPRYKVAKRGQDVALRCDPISGHVSLFWYQQALGQGPEFLTYFQNEAQLDKSGLPSDRFFAERPEGSVSTLKIQRTQQEDSAVYLCASRSEVQPNQPQHFGDGTRLSIL.

The V gene is TRBV10-2, the J gene TRBJ2-7; 8 nucleotides align to TRBD1. The germline V gene encodes CDR1 WSHSY and CDR2 SAAADI. CDR3 length equals 15 residues. With V trimmed by 1 base and J by 7 bases, 9 bases remained unmatched. Written as DNA, the CDR3 is TGCGCCAGCAGTGAGTTACGGACAGGGTTCGAGGAGCAGTACTTC. Encoded protein: CASSELRTGFEEQYF.

This chain joins TRBV30 and TRBJ2-1, with 12 positions matching TRBD1. The V gene's germline CDR1 is GTSNPN and CDR2 SVGIG (reference sequence). The CDR3 length is 15 residues. V shed 1 base, J shed 8 bases, and the junction held 6 bases outside the gene matches. CDR3 nucleotides: TGTGCCTGGAGTGGGGACAGGGGGCCATGGGATGAGCAGTTCTTC. Translation: CAWSGDRGPWDEQFF.

The chain uses TRBV11-3 and TRBJ2-3; 9 nucleotides match TRBD1. The CDR3 spans 14 residues. The J segment lost 6 bases and the V segment lost 5 bases, leaving 6 bases of the junction unmatched. Looked up from germline, CDR1 is SGHNT and CDR2 is YENEEA. The CDR3 DNA reads as TGTGCCAGCAGCAAACAGGGGGCAACGGATACGCAGTATTTT. Translated, it gives CASSKQGATDTQYF.

The chain recombines TRBV6-5 with TRBJ1-4, with a possible D match to TRBD1 (5 bases). The CDR3 has 15 amino acids. V lost 4 bases and J lost 8, with 17 bases in between. Germline CDR1 reads MNHEY; CDR2 reads SVGAGI. The CDR3 is CASSSKGVPGEKLFF. The CDR3 nucleotides read TGTGCCAGCAGTTCCAAAGGGGTGCCAGGGGAAAAACTGTTTTTT.

This chain links TRBV6-1 with TRBJ1-1; D unclear. CDR1 is MNHNS and CDR2 is SASEGT in the germline V gene. V shed 7 bases and J shed 4 bases, with 13 bases lying between them. The CDR3 is made up of 13 amino acids. The CDR3 is CASTRREATEAFF. The CDR3 region has the DNA TGTGCCAGCACTAGGCGGGAGGCCACTGAAGCTTTCTTT.

In nucleotides, the CDR3 is TGTGCCAGTAGCCACGTACGAGGGAGCAATCAGCCCCAGCATTTT. It encodes CASSHVRGSNQPQHF. The genes are TRBV19 and TRBJ1-5; D is undetermined. V was shortened by 6 bases and J by 1 base, with 13 bases between the two germline ends. This CDR3 is 15 amino acids long. CDR1 is LNHDA, CDR2 SQIVND, per germline (reference sequence).

The chain carries TRBV6-1 and TRBJ1-2; maybe TRBD1 (6 bases). The CDR3 contains 14 residues. Between the trimmed V and J ends, which lost 4 bases and 0 bases, there was a span of 9 bases. CDR1 MNHNS and CDR2 SASEGT come from the germline V gene. This chain's CDR3 is CASSVQGSNYGYTF. The CDR3 bases are TGTGCCAGCAGTGTTCAGGGGTCTAACTATGGCTACACCTTC.

Turning to this clone: One end of the junction does not line up with germline, which may come from a read error. The chain is built from TRBV11-2 and TRBJ2-7; TRBD2 matches at 12 bases. The CDR3 spans 16 residues. Germline CDR1 and CDR2: SGHAT and FQNNGV. In nucleotides, the CDR3 is TGTGCCAGCAGTTTAGAGCGACTAGCGGGGGCCTACGAGCAGTACTTC. Protein product: CASSLERLAGAYEQYF.

The CDR3 protein is CASSQGGGGAFF. The CDR3 DNA follows: TGTGCCAGCAGTCAGGGTGGGGGAGGAGCTTTCTTT. The V call is TRBV6-5, the J call TRBJ1-1, with D perhaps matching TRBD1 (5 bases). This CDR3 is 12 amino acids long. Trimming removed 5 bases at V and 10 bases at J, with 14 bases between. The germline CDR1 and CDR2 sequences are MNHEY and SVGAGI.

V and J are TRBV6-6 and TRBJ1-1, with unresolved D. The V end was cut by 4 bases, the J end by 1 base, with 10 bases between. CDR1 is MNHNY, CDR2 SVGAGI, per germline (reference sequence). The length of the CDR3 is 14 residues. The CDR3 DNA sequence: TGTGCCAGCAGTTCCAAAGGAGGGAACACTGAAGCTTTCTTT. It specifies CASSSKGGNTEAFF.

The CDR3 protein is CAWARRAKNIQYF. CDR3 in DNA: TGTGCCTGGGCCCGGAGGGCCAAAAACATTCAGTACTTC. The V call is TRBV30, the J call TRBJ2-4, with D possibly matching TRBD2 (5 bases). V lost 5 bases to trimming and J lost 1 base, with 9 bases between them. CDR1 and CDR2 from the germline V gene are GTSNPN and SVGIG (reference sequence). The CDR3 sequence is 13 residues long.

Details on this clone: Other nucleotide sequences from this sample produce the same CDR3. The chain recombines TRBV6-5 with TRBJ1-1, with TRBD1 matching over 11 bases. Trimming removed 2 bases from V and 0 bases from J; junction bases left unmatched: 2. The germline CDR1 and CDR2 sequences are MNHEY and SVGAGI. The CDR3 is made up of 16 amino acids. The CDR3 loop is CASSYGQGALNTEAFF. For the CDR3, the DNA is TGTGCCAGCAGTTACGGACAGGGGGCATTGAACACTGAAGCTTTCTTT.

V is TRBV5-4 and J is TRBJ1-2; possible D gene TRBD1, 5 bases. The V and J ends lost 3 bases and 8 bases respectively, with 17 bases between them. Germline V gene data show CDR1 as SGHNT and CDR2 as YYREEE (reference sequence). The CDR3 totals 14 residues. The CDR3 sequence is CASSYRQPEEGYTF. The DNA of the CDR3 is TGTGCCAGCAGCTACCGACAGCCCGAGGAGGGCTACACCTTC.

V and J are TRBV5-4 and TRBJ1-6; no firm D call. CDR1 and CDR2 (germline): SGHNT, YYREEE (reference sequence). V dropped 4 bases and J dropped 0 bases, with 11 bases sitting between them. The CDR3 length is 16 residues. The CDR3 here is CASSRSLSSYNSPLHF. In nucleotides, the CDR3 is TGTGCCAGCAGCCGGAGTCTTAGCTCCTATAATTCACCCCTCCACTTT.

V is TRBV5-6 and J is TRBJ2-7, with TRBD1 matching 7 bases. The CDR3 sequence is 12 residues long. The germline CDR1 and CDR2 sequences are SGHDT and YYEEEE. V lost 2 bases and J lost 8; bases outside the gene matches: 4. This CDR3 reads CASSLRDSKQYF. The CDR3 nucleotides read TGTGCCAGCAGCTTAAGGGACAGTAAGCAGTACTTC.

This chain connects TRBV4-1 to TRBJ2-7; D is undetermined. This CDR3 region has 13 residues. Germline V CDR1 and CDR2: MGHRA, YSYEKL. Trimming shortened V by 3 bases and J by 4 bases, and 10 bases separated the two germline ends. CDR3: CASSHKTFYEQYF. CDR3 sequence (DNA): TGCGCCAGCAGCCACAAGACTTTTTACGAGCAGTACTTC.

The chain has TRBV29-1 and TRBJ2-1; D is uncertain. In germline, CDR1 is SQVTM, CDR2 ANQGSEA. CDR3 length: 11 amino acids. Trimming cost V 7 bases and J 12 bases, with 16 bases left between them. The CDR3 DNA follows: TGCAGCGGTGGTCTTGGGCTGGTGCAGTTCTTC. It translates to CSGGLGLVQFF.

The rearrangement uses TRBV5-1 and TRBJ1-2; possible D gene TRBD1, 5 bases. CDR1 SGHRS and CDR2 YFSETQ come from the germline V gene. V lost 0 bases and J lost 4, with 10 bases in between. CDR3 length: 14 residues. The CDR3 loop is CASSLVGGTYGYTF. The CDR3 DNA sequence: TGCGCCAGCAGCTTGGTGGGGGGTACCTATGGCTACACCTTC.

This chain uses TRBV4-3 with TRBJ2-2; a possible D gene is TRBD1 (5 bases). There are 14 residues in the CDR3. The germline V gene encodes CDR1 LGHNA and CDR2 YSLEER. V was cut by 3 bases and J by 4 bases, with 9 bases left in between. The CDR3: CASSHLQVTGELFF. CDR3 bases: TGCGCCAGCAGCCACCTACAGGTCACCGGGGAGCTGTTTTTT.

CDR3 bases: TGTGCCAGCAGCCTCCGGGGTCCTTACGAGCAGTACTTC. Amino acid sequence: CASSLRGPYEQYF. V and J are TRBV11-2 and TRBJ2-7, with a weak D call TRBD2 (5 bases). V dropped 5 bases and J dropped 4 bases, with 12 bases sitting between them. Germline V gene lookup returns CDR1 SGHAT and CDR2 FQNNGV. The CDR3 has 13 residues.

This chain links TRBV5-1 with TRBJ2-1; 13 bases match TRBD2. The germline CDR1 and CDR2 sequences are SGHRS and YFSETQ. The CDR3 has 17 residues. The V segment lost 4 bases and the J segment 3 bases; nucleotides outside the gene matches: 7. The CDR3 coding sequence is TGCGCCAGCAGCCGGGGACTAGCGGGGAACCTCTACAATGAGCAGTTCTTC. This translates into CASSRGLAGNLYNEQFF.

This chain links TRBV6-5 with TRBJ2-7, with 9 bases fitting TRBD2. Germline V lookup: CDR1 MNHEY, CDR2 SVGAGI. J lost 4 bases, V lost 0 bases, and 4 bases had no gene match. The CDR3 spans 15 residues. The CDR3 nucleotides read TGTGCCAGCAGTTACTCCGCCCTAGCGGGGTACGAGCAGTACTTC. It yields the protein CASSYSALAGYEQYF.

DNA of the CDR3: TGTGCCAGCAGCTGGGGGACAGGGGAAGAGACCCAGTACTTC. Protein product: CASSWGTGEETQYF. The V gene is TRBV5-4, the J gene TRBJ2-5; 10 nucleotides line up with TRBD1. The CDR3 runs to 14 residues. Germline lookup yields CDR1 SGHNT and CDR2 YYREEE (reference sequence). Germline trimming cut 3 bases from V and 3 bases from J; bases unmatched to any gene: 2.

The chain employs TRBV29-1 and TRBJ2-7, with a tentative D call TRBD2 (5 bases). Germline CDR1 and CDR2: SQVTM and ANQGSEA. V dropped 6 bases and J dropped 4 bases, with 22 bases sitting between them. CDR3 length: 15 amino acids. In nucleotides, the CDR3 is TGCAGCGTCCACCTAACCCGGACTTCTTCTTACGAGCAGTACTTC. It codes for CSVHLTRTSSYEQYF.

The chain combines TRBV6-5 with TRBJ1-5, with D perhaps TRBD1 (5 bases). Germline lookup yields CDR1 MNHEY and CDR2 SVGAGI. This CDR3 has 12 amino acids. V lost 5 bases, J lost 5 bases, and 7 bases lay in between. The CDR3 DNA follows: TGTGCCAGCAGTCGCAGGGATCAGCCCCAGCATTTT. Translated, it gives CASSRRDQPQHF.

This sequence joins TRBV7-9 and TRBJ1-2, with 8 positions matching TRBD1. J was trimmed by 3 bases and V by 5 bases; bases with no gene match: 2. Germline V gene lookup returns CDR1 SEHNR and CDR2 FQNEAQ (reference sequence). CDR3 length: 13 amino acids. The CDR3 region has the DNA TGTGCCAGCAGCCGGGACAGGTACTATGGCTACACCTTC. Translation: CASSRDRYYGYTF.

This rearrangement joins TRBV2 to TRBJ2-4, with D perhaps matching TRBD1 (5 bases). The CDR3 contains 14 residues. The ends were cut back, 4 bases at V and 8 bases at J, with 15 bases in the middle. Germline V gene sequence: CDR1 SNHLY, CDR2 FYNNEI. The CDR3 loop is CASSVKNLRDIQYF. The CDR3 bases are TGTGCCAGCAGTGTGAAAAACCTCAGGGACATTCAGTACTTC.

The chain recombines TRBV4-1 with TRBJ2-7, with a weak D call TRBD2 (6 bases). Germline loops: CDR1 MGHRA, CDR2 YSYEKL. Trimming cost V 1 base and J 1 base, with 14 bases left between them. The length of the CDR3 is 16 residues. CDR3 bases: TGCGCCAGCAGCCAAGGACCGACTAGGGGATCCTACGAGCAGTACTTC. Amino acid sequence: CASSQGPTRGSYEQYF.

The chain joins TRBV18 to TRBJ1-6; 8 nucleotides agree with TRBD1. Trimming removed 5 bases from V and 7 bases from J; junction bases left unmatched: 7. CDR1 and CDR2 (germline): KGHSH, LQKENI. This CDR3 is built from 15 residues. CDR3: CASSVGQVGNSPLHF. For the CDR3, the DNA is TGTGCCAGCTCAGTGGGACAGGTTGGCAATTCACCCCTCCACTTT.